This TCR beta chain was sequenced in a study of shared clonotypes between healthy human individuals. Study conclusions and caveats: Generally, naive subsets (rather than memory subsets) showed larger estimated richness.

The material for each subset, its genomic DNA, was split evenly across several immunoSEQ plates. On sorted subsets, replicate PCRs used 150 to 250 ng DNA, or around 30,000 T cell genomes. Source study methods: Junction-only sequences without quality scores came from ImmunoSEQ, so filtering differed. Some clones are missing from TCRdb's copy, which holds only in-frame ones; the method was immunoSEQ multiplex PCR. V and J calls and clone size are copied from that table; D and trimming were computed from the DNA. Of about 2.3 million clones detected, roughly 90% appear once; the ten largest clones hold roughly 0.34%. In its sample, this clone was seen once. Its antigen is not identified. Input material: naive CD4+ T cells from PBMCs. Subset here: CD45RA+ positively selected. This TCR came from a man aged 18-30 years in good health. Some clones in this sample may be carry-over from other donors' samples.

The CDR3 loop reads CASSSTGLGEQYF. The CDR3 DNA reads as TGTGCCAGCAGCTCCACGGGACTTGGGGAGCAGTACTTC. The chain is built from TRBV7-2 and TRBJ2-7, with D perhaps matching TRBD2 (6 bases). Germline V CDR1 and CDR2: SGHTA, FQGNSA. Trimming stripped 4 bases from V and 7 bases from J, with 14 bases between. The CDR3 runs 13 residues.